The 12 T cell receptor beta chains presented below share a single source sample, sequenced in a study of blood T cell repertoires in COVID-19. Generated by immunoSEQ multiplex PCR, the TCRdb table keeps only in-frame clones and is missing some. The sample contains a few hundred thousand clones, about 89% of which appear only once. Sequences were obtained from PBMCs or T cells enriched from blood (not recorded which). The receptors originated from a man under 40 who had recovered from COVID-19.

The chain combines TRBV27 with TRBJ2-1, with TRBD1 matching over 8 bases. There are 15 residues in the CDR3. Germline V lookup: CDR1 MNHEY, CDR2 SMNVEV (reference sequence). Trimming cost V 2 bases and J 6 bases; bases outside gene matches: 6. CDR3 DNA: TGTGCCAGCAGTTTACTGCAGGGGGCGGGCAATGAGCAGTTCTTC. Translation: CASSLLQGAGNEQFF.

This chain uses TRBV7-8 with TRBJ1-1; D is uncertain. The CDR3 spans 17 residues. Germline values: CDR1 SGHVS, CDR2 FQNEAQ. V lost 0 bases to trimming and J lost 5 bases, with 19 bases between them. The CDR3 spells CASSLALGGEVRTEAFF. The CDR3 region has the DNA TGTGCCAGCAGCTTAGCGTTGGGTGGGGAGGTGAGGACTGAAGCTTTCTTT.

This chain links TRBV5-1 with TRBJ2-5, with a tentative D call TRBD1 (6 bases). Trimming removed 5 bases from V and 1 base from J, with 15 bases in between. CDR1 and CDR2 (germline): SGHRS, YFSETQ. The length of the CDR3 is 15 residues. CDR3 residues: CASRPTGQTQETQYF. CDR3 nucleotide sequence: TGCGCCAGCAGACCTACCGGACAGACCCAAGAGACCCAGTACTTC.

The V and J genes are TRBV5-6 and TRBJ2-1; 14 bases fit TRBD2. Trimming at V came to 4 bases and at J to 7 bases, leaving 7 bases not matched to a gene. The CDR3 is made up of 16 amino acids. Germline V CDR1 and CDR2: SGHDT, YYEEEE. Here the CDR3 reads CASSPGLAGEGNEQFF. The CDR3 region has the DNA TGTGCCAGCAGCCCGGGACTAGCGGGGGAGGGTAATGAGCAGTTCTTC.

The chain employs TRBV7-9 and TRBJ2-5; a possible D gene is TRBD2 (6 bases). The CDR3 spans 12 residues. Germline V gene sequence: CDR1 SEHNR, CDR2 FQNEAQ (reference sequence). Trimming cost V 5 bases and J 10 bases, with 14 bases left between them. In DNA form, the CDR3 reads TGTGCCAGCAGCCCCGATGGGCGGGACCAGTACTTC. Protein product: CASSPDGRDQYF.

This chain links TRBV19 with TRBJ1-1; D call uncertain. CDR1 LNHDA and CDR2 SQIVND come from the germline V gene (reference sequence). Trimming stripped 4 bases from V and 5 bases from J, with 17 bases between. The CDR3 consists of 15 residues. The CDR3 bases are TGTGCCAGTAGTAGTATGTTGTCCCCGGAGACTGAAGCTTTCTTT. Amino acid sequence: CASSSMLSPETEAFF.

This clone has only one observation. J is TRBJ1-1 and V is TRBV5-6; 9 nucleotides line up with TRBD1. Germline V gene sequence: CDR1 SGHDT, CDR2 YYEEEE. Trimming cost V 3 bases and J 4 bases; bases outside gene matches: 10. This CDR3 comprises 16 residues. CDR3 bases: TGTGCCAGCAGCTCCCGTACGGGACAGGGCTTCACTGAAGCTTTCTTT. Its protein product is CASSSRTGQGFTEAFF.

The chain combines TRBV12-3 or TRBV12-4 with TRBJ1-1, with unresolved D. The CDR3 has 11 residues. Trimming removed 6 bases at V and 7 bases at J, with 9 bases between. The CDR3 is CASSYAREAFF. The CDR3 DNA reads as TGTGCCAGCAGCTACGCCCGTGAAGCTTTCTTT.

This chain uses TRBV11-2 with TRBJ1-6; 9 positions agree with TRBD1. CDR3 size: 14 residues. Germline V lookup: CDR1 SGHAT, CDR2 FQNNGV. J was trimmed by 10 bases and V by 4 bases; bases with no gene match: 5. DNA of the CDR3: TGTGCCAGCAGCTCGGGGACAGGGAAATCACCCCTCCACTTT. Amino acids: CASSSGTGKSPLHF. The whole variable domain, remainder taken from reference TRBV11-2 and TRBJ1-6, is EAGVAQSPRYKIIEKRQSVAFWCNPISGHATLYWYQQILGQGPKLLIQFQNNGVVDDSQLPKDRFSAERLKGVDSTLKIQPAKLEDSAVYLCASSSGTGKSPLHFGNGTRLTVT.

The rearrangement joins TRBV30 to TRBJ1-5; a weak D match, TRBD1 (6 bases). CDR3 length: 14 amino acids. V lost 3 bases and J lost 5, with 14 bases in between. In germline, CDR1 is GTSNPN, CDR2 SVGIG (reference sequence). CDR3: CAWSLGAGDQPQHF. Here the CDR3 DNA reads TGTGCCTGGAGCCTGGGGGCAGGGGATCAGCCCCAGCATTTT.

The chain couples TRBV20-1 to TRBJ2-3; D uncertain. CDR3 size: 14 residues. V was cut by 3 bases and J by 0 bases, with 10 bases left in between. Looked up from germline, CDR1 is DFQATT and CDR2 is SNEGSKA (reference sequence). The CDR3 reads CSASKQASTDTQYF. CDR3 DNA: TGCAGTGCTAGTAAGCAGGCCAGCACAGATACGCAGTATTTT.

The chain is built from TRBV7-2 and TRBJ1-1; D is uncertain. CDR3 size: 15 residues. Germline V gene sequence: CDR1 SGHTA, CDR2 FQGNSA. The V and J ends lost 4 bases and 1 base respectively, with 13 bases between them. CDR3 sequence: CASSSRGQQNTEAFF. CDR3 nucleotide sequence: TGTGCCAGCAGCTCCAGAGGGCAACAGAACACTGAAGCTTTCTTT.